The 17 T cell receptor beta chains presented below share a single source sample, sequenced in a study of cytomegalovirus exposure and HLA in healthy donors. The PCR contained 60 Vbeta and 13 Jbeta primers. Assay: immunoSEQ multiplex PCR; the TCRdb copy retains only in-frame clones and omits some. The repertoire holds more than 100,000 clones, with about 74% as singletons. Source material: PBMCs. Every receptor here comes from a middle-aged woman in good health and CMV-seropositive.

The V and J genes are TRBV2 and TRBJ2-1; 11 nucleotides align to TRBD2. Trimming at V came to 6 bases and at J to 2 bases, leaving 0 bases not matched to a gene. Germline V CDR1 and CDR2: SNHLY, FYNNEI. CDR3 length equals 14 residues. CDR3 loop: CASRTSGAYNEQFF. The CDR3 DNA follows: TGTGCCAGCAGGACTAGCGGGGCCTACAATGAGCAGTTCTTC.

The chain employs TRBV2 and TRBJ2-5, with D perhaps TRBD1 (5 bases). V was shortened by 10 bases and J by 4 bases, with 16 bases between the two germline ends. The germline V gene has CDR1 SNHLY and CDR2 FYNNEI. This CDR3 spans 13 amino acids. CDR3 bases: TGTGCCACCACCTGGGGCAGGGTAGAGACCCAGTACTTC. This translates into CATTWGRVETQYF.

CDR3 sequence: CASSSTGPYEQYF. The CDR3 nucleotides are TGTGCCAGCAGCTCCACAGGGCCCTACGAGCAGTACTTC. V is TRBV27 and J is TRBJ2-7; D is perhaps TRBD1 (6 bases). This CDR3 region has 13 residues. Trimming shortened V by 6 bases and J by 2 bases, and 11 bases separated the two germline ends. Germline lookup yields CDR1 MNHEY and CDR2 SMNVEV (reference sequence).

The chain links TRBV11-2 to TRBJ1-5; no definite D call. The V gene's germline CDR1 is SGHAT and CDR2 FQNNGV. V lost 1 base, J lost 7 bases, and 8 bases lay in between. The CDR3 runs to 13 residues. The CDR3 here is CASSLGAGQPQHF. As DNA, the CDR3 is TGTGCCAGCAGCTTAGGGGCGGGGCAGCCCCAGCATTTT.

The chain links TRBV4-1 to TRBJ2-1; D gene ambiguous. The V end lost 2 bases, the J end lost 4 bases, and 6 bases lay between the germline ends. Germline V gives CDR1 MGHRA, CDR2 YSYEKL. This CDR3 has 13 residues. CDR3 sequence (DNA): TGCGCCAGCAGCCAACCACGGTACAATGAGCAGTTCTTC. The encoded protein is CASSQPRYNEQFF.

V usage is TRBV29-1 and J usage is TRBJ2-3, with 7 bases matching TRBD2. The J segment lost 2 bases and the V segment lost 6 bases, leaving 8 bases of the junction unmatched. CDR3 length equals 14 residues. Germline CDR1 SQVTM, CDR2 ANQGSEA. The CDR3 DNA follows: TGCAGCGTCGCAGGACTAGATAACACAGATACGCAGTATTTT. Translated, it gives CSVAGLDNTDTQYF.

The chain is built from TRBV9 and TRBJ2-2; TRBD2 matches at 11 bases. Germline lookup yields CDR1 SGDLS and CDR2 YYNGEE. The CDR3 contains 16 residues. Trimming cost V 4 bases and J 2 bases; bases outside gene matches: 4. The CDR3 sequence is CASSPLAGGNTGELFF. In DNA form, the CDR3 reads TGTGCCAGCAGCCCCCTAGCGGGGGGCAACACCGGGGAGCTGTTTTTT.

This chain links TRBV5-1 with TRBJ1-1; 7 bases align to TRBD1. Per germline, CDR1 SGHRS and CDR2 YFSETQ. The trim removed 6 bases at V and 0 bases at J, leaving 8 bases unmatched. CDR3 size: 15 residues. The CDR3 DNA is TGCGCCAGCAACTATCCAGGGGGATTGAACACTGAAGCTTTCTTT. It translates to CASNYPGGLNTEAFF.

In its sample, this clone was seen a few times. This chain uses TRBV19 with TRBJ2-1; 12 bases are a match to TRBD2. Germline CDR1 is LNHDA and CDR2 is SQIVND (reference sequence). The J segment lost 7 bases and the V segment lost 3 bases, leaving 4 bases of the junction unmatched. CDR3 length equals 15 residues. CDR3 residues: CASSMTSGRRNEQFF. For the CDR3, the DNA is TGTGCCAGTAGTATGACTAGCGGGAGACGGAATGAGCAGTTCTTC.

The chain uses TRBV6-5 and TRBJ1-1; D is unresolved. The CDR3 is 13 residues long. Trimming pared 2 bases from V and 1 base from J, leaving 5 bases between. Germline CDR1 MNHEY, CDR2 SVGAGI. CDR3: CASSYNRNTEAFF. CDR3 bases: TGTGCCAGCAGTTACAACAGGAACACTGAAGCTTTCTTT.

This clone was observed a handful of times. The chain links TRBV11-3 to TRBJ1-1; 7 nucleotides line up with TRBD1. The CDR3 has 13 residues. V shed 8 bases, J shed 3 bases, and the junction held 6 bases outside the gene matches. Germline CDR1 and CDR2: SGHNT and YENEEA. The chain's CDR3 is CASAGGRDTEAFF. The DNA of the CDR3 is TGTGCCAGCGCAGGGGGAAGGGACACTGAAGCTTTCTTT.

The chain uses TRBV19 and TRBJ1-2, with 7 bases that match TRBD1. V was pared by 4 bases and J by 4 bases, with 9 bases of the junction left unmatched. The germline gives CDR1 LNHDA, CDR2 SQIVND (reference sequence). This CDR3 is built from 15 residues. For the CDR3, the DNA is TGTGCCAGTAGTAGCGAGGGGGCGGTACCCTATGGCTACACCTTC. Its translation: CASSSEGAVPYGYTF. Full variable domain (rest looked up from reference TRBV19 and TRBJ1-2): DGGITQSPKYLFRKEGQNVTLSCEQNLNHDAMYWYRQDPGQGLRLIYYSQIVNDFQKGDIAEGYSVSREKKESFPLTVTSAQKNPTAFYLCASSSEGAVPYGYTFGSGTRLTVV.

The gene calls are TRBV5-8 and TRBJ1-4; 10 bases align to TRBD1. With V trimmed by 5 bases and J by 5 bases, 6 bases remained unmatched. Germline assignment: CDR1 SGHTS and CDR2 YDEGEE. This CDR3 contains 15 residues. CDR3 amino acids: CASRPGTGENEKLFF. CDR3 sequence (DNA): TGTGCCAGCAGACCCGGGACAGGGGAAAATGAAAAACTGTTTTTT.

The V and J genes are TRBV4-1 and TRBJ1-3; the D is unclear. This CDR3 has 13 amino acids. Germline V CDR1 and CDR2: MGHRA, YSYEKL. The V end was cut by 3 bases, the J end by 8 bases, with 11 bases between. CDR3 region: CASSQRFGDTIYF. The DNA for the CDR3 is TGCGCCAGCAGCCAGAGGTTTGGTGACACCATATATTTT.

This clone was observed once. V usage is TRBV21-1 and J usage is TRBJ1-2; the table calls TRBD1, which could not be checked here. TRBV21-1 is a listed pseudogene. This CDR3 has 16 amino acids. CDR3 bases: TGTGCCAGCAGCAAAGAGGGGGCGGATACCCCCTATGGCTACACCTTC. Translated, it gives CASSKEGADTPYGYTF.

The J gene is TRBJ2-1, the V gene TRBV6-5; 8 nucleotides line up with TRBD2. This CDR3 is built from 15 residues. With 5 bases clipped from V and 4 bases from J, the junction kept 7 bases outside the gene matches. Germline CDR1 and CDR2: MNHEY and SVGAGI. CDR3 nucleotide sequence: TGTGCCAGCAGTCCCAGCGGGAGAGGTTACAATGAGCAGTTCTTC. Translated, it gives CASSPSGRGYNEQFF.

This chain connects TRBV6-1 to TRBJ1-4, with 7 bases matching TRBD1. The CDR3 consists of 14 residues. Losses at the gene ends were 5 bases for V and 6 bases for J; bases not matched to a gene: 6. Germline values: CDR1 MNHNS, CDR2 SASEGT. CDR3 region: CASSSGTDYEKLFF. In DNA, the CDR3 is TGTGCCAGCAGTTCCGGGACAGATTATGAAAAACTGTTTTTT.